Shown below are 2 T cell receptor beta chains from a single sample sequenced in a study of T-cell memory formation after mild COVID-19. Each CDR3 protein is one row after TCRdb ran MiXCR on the 5' RACE reads. The table lists about 14,000 distinct CDR3 sequences, about 20% of them singletons. The sequencing sample was made of PBMCs or a T cell subset sorted from them (not recorded which). These receptors all stem from an adult woman who had mild COVID-19 (a few samples of this study predate the infection). Cell type and time point are not known.

This clonotype was observed at least ten times. The genes are TRBV18 and TRBJ2-7, with 9 bases fitting TRBD1. The CDR3 runs 16 residues. The germline V gene has CDR1 KGHSH and CDR2 LQKENI. Unmatched junction bases numbered 6, after V lost 0 bases and J lost 3 bases. The CDR3 loop reads CASSPPVGQGVYEQYF. The CDR3 bases are TGTGCCAGCTCACCACCGGTGGGACAGGGAGTCTACGAGCAGTACTTC.

This clonotype was seen repeatedly, ten times or more. The J gene is TRBJ1-1, the V gene TRBV10-3, with a tentative D call TRBD1 (6 bases). Germline V gene lookup returns CDR1 ENHRY and CDR2 SYGVKD. Trimming removed 9 bases from V and 1 base from J, with 9 bases in between. The CDR3 has 12 residues. The CDR3 DNA reads as TGTGCCATTCAGGGGACGAACACTGAAGCTTTCTTT. Amino acids: CAIQGTNTEAFF.